This T cell receptor beta chain was retrieved from a study of T cell responses to AZD1222 COVID-19 vaccine. About this clone: Its matching antigen is unknown.

This CDR3 region has 16 residues. The V gene's germline CDR1 is SGHTA and CDR2 FQGNSA. V was cut by 0 bases and J by 0 bases, with 9 bases left in between. Sequencing was performed with immunoSEQ multiplex PCR; in TCRdb, only in-frame clones are kept and a portion is missing. The sample consists of around 100,000 clones, just over 85% of them appearing once. Study findings and constraints: Nearly half of spike-specific TCRs reportedly go after variant regions that carry no mutations. Clonal diversity was possibly underestimated; the donors were predominantly white British and more often female.

The chain combines TRBV7-2 with TRBJ2-1; no firm D call. The sample in question was peripheral blood, obtained on day 0 of AZD1222 vaccination. The TCR comes from an adult in good health. In DNA, the CDR3 is TGTGCCAGCAGCTTAGCGTGGGCTAGCTCCTACAATGAGCAGTTCTTC. This sequence encodes CASSLAWASSYNEQFF.